What follows are 4 T cell receptor beta chains derived from one specimen sequenced in a study of CD8 T cells in cerebrospinal fluid in Alzheimer's disease. TCRdb re-called the 10x single-cell sequencing reads, yielding one record per CDR3 amino acid sequence without DNA. This sample's clone table lists about 480 distinct CDR3 sequences. The sequenced sample was cerebrospinal fluid. These receptors were taken from a human donor with Parkinson's disease.

This clonotype counts as medium-sized (0.01 to 0.1%) by frequency. This chain joins TRBV7-3 and TRBJ2-3. The CDR3 extends over 14 amino acids. Germline loops: CDR1 SGHTA, CDR2 FQGTGA. CDR3 region: CASSLMVDSDTQYF.

In terms of frequency, this clonotype is medium-sized. This chain joins TRBV12-5 and TRBJ2-1; checking the TCRdb D call of TRBD1 is not possible without DNA. The CDR3 runs to 13 residues. In germline, CDR1 is LGHNT, CDR2 FRNRAP. CDR3 in amino acids: CASGRVSYNEQFF. Full variable domain (remainder filled in from reference TRBV12-5 and TRBJ2-1): DARVTQTPRHKVTEMGQEVTMRCQPILGHNTVFWYRQTMMQGLELLAYFRNRAPLDDSGMPKDRFSAEMPDATLATLKIQPSEPRDSAVYFCASGRVSYNEQFFGPGTRLTVL.

The chain employs TRBV3-1 and TRBJ1-2; TCRdb's D call, TRBD1, is unchecked because there is no DNA. This CDR3 spans 18 amino acids. The germline gives CDR1 LGHDT, CDR2 YNNKEL (reference sequence). The CDR3 loop is CASRPQGAHGYSNYGYTF.

V and J are TRBV25-1 and TRBJ1-2. The germline gives CDR1 MGHDK, CDR2 SYGVNS. This CDR3 region has 13 residues. CDR3 sequence: CASSEGGVLGYTF.